These 28 T cell receptor beta chains were all obtained from the same sample, sequenced in a study of OX40 agonist ivuxolimab in advanced cancers. Using immunoSEQ multiplex PCR, the repertoire was profiled, and TCRdb retains in-frame clones only, with some absent. The profile shows 60,000 to 85,000 clones, around 87% of them singletons. The material sequenced was CD4+ or CD8+ T cells sorted from blood, taken in a trial of the OX40 agonist ivuxolimab. These TCRs come from an adult with an advanced solid tumor such as melanoma, head and neck, liver or kidney cancer.

The rearrangement uses TRBV5-1 and TRBJ2-1; D remains unclear. This CDR3 comprises 13 residues. Germline assignment: CDR1 SGHRS and CDR2 YFSETQ. V lost 4 bases, J lost 7 bases, and 12 bases lay in between. The CDR3 here is CASSTDLFNEQFF. CDR3 nucleotide sequence: TGCGCCAGCAGCACAGACTTATTTAATGAGCAGTTCTTC.

This chain uses TRBV19 with TRBJ2-1; D uncertain. Germline-derived CDR1 and CDR2 are LNHDA and SQIVND (reference sequence). The ends were cut back, 4 bases at V and 2 bases at J, with 12 bases in the middle. There are 15 residues in the CDR3. CDR3 amino acids: CASSTPLPPYNEQFF. The CDR3 DNA follows: TGTGCCAGTAGTACCCCCCTCCCCCCCTACAATGAGCAGTTCTTC.

The CDR3 protein is CASSPSGTYGYTF. In nucleotides, the CDR3 is TGTGCCAGCAGCCCCTCGGGTACCTATGGCTACACCTTC. The chain carries TRBV6-1 and TRBJ1-2, with D unclear. The germline gives CDR1 MNHNS, CDR2 SASEGT. Between the trimmed V and J ends, which lost 6 bases and 4 bases, there was a span of 12 bases. This CDR3 is built from 13 residues.

The chain joins TRBV30 to TRBJ2-5, with 7 bases lining up with TRBD1. The CDR3 totals 16 residues. Per germline, CDR1 GTSNPN and CDR2 SVGIG (reference sequence). The V segment lost 4 bases and the J segment 4 bases; nucleotides outside the gene matches: 15. CDR3 in amino acids: CAWKPPDRTGTETQYF. CDR3 DNA sequence: TGTGCCTGGAAACCCCCCGATCGGACAGGAACAGAGACCCAGTACTTC.

The chain employs TRBV5-4 and TRBJ2-3; D might be TRBD1 or TRBD2, each matching 5 bases. V lost 0 bases to trimming and J lost 1 base, with 9 bases between them. Germline V gives CDR1 SGHNT, CDR2 YYREEE (reference sequence). The CDR3 sequence is 15 residues long. The CDR3 bases are TGTGCCAGCAGCTTGGCTCGGGGCCGCACAGATACGCAGTATTTT. Translating it yields CASSLARGRTDTQYF.

This chain links TRBV2 with TRBJ2-7; a weak D match, TRBD2 (6 bases). V lost 4 bases to trimming and J lost 8 bases, with 18 bases between them. The V gene's germline CDR1 is SNHLY and CDR2 FYNNEI. This CDR3 spans 14 amino acids. The CDR3 bases are TGTGCCAGCAGTGCCGGGACTGTGGTTACAAAGCAGTACTTC. Translated, it gives CASSAGTVVTKQYF.

V and J are TRBV5-1 and TRBJ2-7; no firm D call. The CDR3 spans 14 residues. Germline CDR1 and CDR2: SGHRS and YFSETQ. The germline V and J ends were trimmed by 4 bases and 6 bases, with 17 bases remaining between them. For the CDR3, the DNA is TGCGCCAGCAGCCCGGCCCCGTCGAATTTCGAGCAGTACTTC. Amino acid sequence: CASSPAPSNFEQYF.

The V gene is TRBV19, the J gene TRBJ2-5; D may be TRBD1 or TRBD2 (5 bases each). CDR1 and CDR2 from the germline V gene are LNHDA and SQIVND (reference sequence). V dropped 1 base and J dropped 5 bases, with 11 bases sitting between them. The CDR3 loop spans 14 amino acids. The CDR3 DNA reads TGTGCCAGTAGTATAGGAGGGGTCGAGGAGACCCAGTACTTC. The encoded protein is CASSIGGVEETQYF.

The rearrangement joins TRBV19 to TRBJ2-1, with 10 bases identical to TRBD2. V dropped 3 bases and J dropped 4; count of bases not matched to a gene: 6. Germline V lookup: CDR1 LNHDA, CDR2 SQIVND (reference sequence). The CDR3 length is 16 residues. The CDR3 sequence is CASSIQLLAGYNEQFF. The CDR3 DNA follows: TGTGCCAGTAGTATCCAATTACTAGCGGGATACAATGAGCAGTTCTTC.

The chain couples TRBV5-1 to TRBJ1-2; possibly TRBD1 for D (5 bases). V was cut by 4 bases and J by 6 bases, with 16 bases left in between. Germline loops: CDR1 SGHRS, CDR2 YFSETQ. This CDR3 is 14 amino acids long. As DNA, the CDR3 is TGCGCCAGCAGCCCCTCCAGGGTTGAGGATGGCTACACCTTC. Translated: CASSPSRVEDGYTF.

V is TRBV27 and J is TRBJ2-5; D is uncertain. CDR1 and CDR2 (germline): MNHEY, SMNVEV (reference sequence). V lost 0 bases, J lost 4 bases, and 12 bases lay in between. The CDR3 loop spans 15 amino acids. CDR3 sequence reads: CASSLSSTAPETQYF. The CDR3 DNA sequence: TGTGCCAGCAGTTTATCGTCGACCGCCCCAGAGACCCAGTACTTC.

The V and J genes are TRBV6-1 and TRBJ1-2, with a tentative D call TRBD1 (5 bases). Trimming cost V 7 bases and J 6 bases, with 15 bases left between them. This CDR3 has 13 amino acids. Germline V lookup: CDR1 MNHNS, CDR2 SASEGT. CDR3 in DNA: TGTGCCAGCACCGAGGGACGGAGTCATGGCTACACCTTC. Translating gives CASTEGRSHGYTF.

This sequence joins TRBV6-1 and TRBJ2-3; 9 positions match TRBD2. The CDR3 length is 14 residues. Germline CDR1 and CDR2: MNHNS and SASEGT. The junction had 7 bases not matched to a gene; V was cut back by 8 bases and J by 4 bases. The CDR3 bases are TGTGCCAGCGGGACTAGCAGCGGGGCAGATACGCAGTATTTT. Protein sequence: CASGTSSGADTQYF.

The gene calls are TRBV2 and TRBJ2-6; D is undetermined. This CDR3 spans 11 amino acids. The germline gives CDR1 SNHLY, CDR2 FYNNEI. The ends were cut back, 4 bases at V and 5 bases at J, with 0 bases in the middle. The CDR3 loop is CASSGANVLTF. CDR3 in DNA: TGTGCCAGCAGTGGGGCCAACGTCCTGACTTTC. The whole variable domain, filled in from reference TRBV2 and TRBJ2-6, reads EPEVTQTPSHQVTQMGQEVILRCVPISNHLYFYWYRQILGQKVEFLVSFYNNEISEKSEIFDDQFSVERPDGSNFTLKIRSTKLEDSAMYFCASSGANVLTFGAGSRLTVL.

The J gene is TRBJ1-1, the V gene TRBV19, with D tentatively TRBD1 (5 bases). The V gene lost 9 bases and the J gene lost 0 bases, with 11 bases spanning the gap. CDR3 length: 13 amino acids. CDR1 and CDR2 from the germline V gene are LNHDA and SQIVND (reference sequence). The CDR3 reads CASRQIMNTEAFF. In nucleotides, the CDR3 is TGTGCCAGCAGACAGATCATGAACACTGAAGCTTTCTTT.

V is TRBV2 and J is TRBJ1-1, with D hard to call. The V gene lost 5 bases and the J gene lost 1 base, with 11 bases spanning the gap. This CDR3 is built from 14 residues. CDR1 is SNHLY, CDR2 FYNNEI, per germline. The CDR3 is CASSFGLTNTEAFF. CDR3 nucleotides: TGTGCCAGCAGTTTCGGACTGACGAACACTGAAGCTTTCTTT.

The J gene is TRBJ1-5, the V gene TRBV5-6; 7 positions agree with TRBD1. This CDR3 has 15 residues. Looked up from germline, CDR1 is SGHDT and CDR2 is YYEEEE. V lost 4 bases and J lost 11; bases outside the gene matches: 15. CDR3 coding DNA: TGTGCCAGCAGCCTAAACCGGGGCCCCACAGGGGCCCAGCATTTT. Translating gives CASSLNRGPTGAQHF.

This sequence joins TRBV5-1 and TRBJ1-2; 8 positions agree with TRBD1. This CDR3 comprises 14 residues. V gave up 0 bases and J gave up 8 bases; unmatched junction bases: 6. Germline V gives CDR1 SGHRS, CDR2 YFSETQ. CDR3 coding DNA: TGCGCCAGCAGCTTGGTCCAGGGGGCGGAGGGCTACACCTTC. It yields the protein CASSLVQGAEGYTF. Full variable domain (outside the CDR3, taken from reference TRBV5-1 and TRBJ1-2): KAGVTQTPRYLIKTRGQQVTLSCSPISGHRSVSWYQQTPGQGLQFLFEYFSETQRNKGNFPGRFSGRQFSNSRSEMNVSTLELGDSALYLCASSLVQGAEGYTFGSGTRLTVV.

The chain employs TRBV7-2 and TRBJ2-7, with 10 bases aligning to TRBD2. Germline CDR1 reads SGHTA; CDR2 reads FQGNSA. The CDR3 is made up of 15 amino acids. The trim removed 6 bases at V and 3 bases at J, leaving 8 bases unmatched. CDR3 amino acids: CASRARLAGYYEQYF. CDR3 DNA sequence: TGTGCCAGCAGGGCTAGACTAGCGGGCTACTACGAGCAGTACTTC.

V gene TRBV6-6 combines with J gene TRBJ2-7; no clear D gene. Germline assignment: CDR1 MNHNY and CDR2 SVGAGI (reference sequence). The CDR3 extends over 13 amino acids. V lost 4 bases to trimming and J lost 9 bases, with 16 bases between them. The CDR3 is CASSSTPPTGQYF. The CDR3 DNA sequence: TGTGCCAGCAGTTCGACACCTCCGACCGGGCAGTACTTC.

The chain carries TRBV11-2 and TRBJ2-1, with D perhaps being TRBD1 or TRBD2 (5 bases each). V lost 4 bases to trimming and J lost 7 bases, with 17 bases between them. CDR3 length: 15 residues. The germline V gene encodes CDR1 SGHAT and CDR2 FQNNGV. The CDR3 loop is CASSSPGRPTNEQFF. The CDR3 DNA sequence: TGTGCCAGCAGCTCGCCGGGACGTCCTACGAATGAGCAGTTCTTC. Using reference TRBV11-2 and TRBJ2-1 for the parts outside the CDR3, the full variable domain is EAGVAQSPRYKIIEKRQSVAFWCNPISGHATLYWYQQILGQGPKLLIQFQNNGVVDDSQLPKDRFSAERLKGVDSTLKIQPAKLEDSAVYLCASSSPGRPTNEQFFGPGTRLTVL.

This chain links TRBV11-2 with TRBJ1-5; the D gene is possibly TRBD1 (5 bases). Per germline, CDR1 SGHAT and CDR2 FQNNGV. The CDR3 has 15 residues. V shed 7 bases and J shed 4 bases, with 17 bases lying between them. The CDR3 DNA sequence: TGTGCCAGCACCCTTGACGGGGCCGTAAATCAGCCCCAGCATTTT. Amino acid sequence: CASTLDGAVNQPQHF.

This rearrangement joins TRBV7-8 to TRBJ1-5; TRBD1 aligns across 8 bases. The V and J ends lost 4 bases and 4 bases, in that order; junction bases with no gene match: 6. CDR3 length equals 15 residues. From germline, CDR1 is SGHVS and CDR2 FQNEAQ. The CDR3 region has the DNA TGTGCCAGCAGCTCGGGGGACAGGCTAAATCAGCCCCAGCATTTT. Protein: CASSSGDRLNQPQHF.

The chain recombines TRBV30 with TRBJ1-5; TRBD1 might be the D (6 bases). Trimming removed 2 bases from V and 7 bases from J, with 9 bases in between. This CDR3 region has 12 residues. Germline V gene data show CDR1 as GTSNPN and CDR2 as SVGIG (reference sequence). The CDR3: CAWSMGAQPQHF. DNA for the CDR3: TGTGCCTGGAGTATGGGGGCACAGCCCCAGCATTTT. Full variable domain (remainder filled in from reference TRBV30 and TRBJ1-5): SQTIHQWPATLVQPVGSPLSLECTVEGTSNPNLYWYRQAAGRGLQLLFYSVGIGQISSEVPQNLSASRPQDRQFILSSKKLLLSDSGFYLCAWSMGAQPQHFGDGTRLSIL.

The chain employs TRBV6-1 and TRBJ2-7; 13 nucleotides match TRBD2. Losses at the gene ends were 6 bases for V and 2 bases for J; bases not matched to a gene: 4. Germline values: CDR1 MNHNS, CDR2 SASEGT. The CDR3 extends over 15 amino acids. CDR3 protein: CASRPGLAGAYEQYF. CDR3 DNA sequence: TGTGCCAGCAGGCCTGGACTAGCGGGAGCCTACGAGCAGTACTTC.

The chain links TRBV10-3 to TRBJ1-2; a weak D match, TRBD1 (5 bases). This CDR3 spans 14 amino acids. Germline V gives CDR1 ENHRY, CDR2 SYGVKD. The germline V and J ends were trimmed by 11 bases and 5 bases, with 21 bases remaining between them. The CDR3 reads CASKAQGVRYGYTF. The CDR3 DNA follows: TGTGCCTCCAAGGCGCAGGGTGTTCGGTATGGCTACACCTTC.

V and J are TRBV6-5 and TRBJ1-4, with D uncertain. CDR1 is MNHEY and CDR2 is SVGAGI in the germline V gene. The CDR3 sequence is 10 residues long. V lost 8 bases and J lost 8, with 6 bases in between. CDR3 amino acids: CASSWEKLFF. The CDR3 bases are TGTGCCAGCTCTTGGGAAAAACTGTTTTTT.

Note on this clone: Germline is not matched at one junction end, which may reflect a read error. The V and J genes are TRBV5-4 and TRBJ2-1; 9 bases agree with TRBD1. Germline V CDR1 and CDR2: SGHNT, YYREEE (reference sequence). The CDR3 is 12 amino acids. The CDR3 coding sequence is TGTGCCAGCAGCTCCGGGGACAGGGTTCCCGTCTTC. Protein: CASSSGDRVPVF.